The 23 T cell receptor beta chains listed next were all sequenced from one sample in a study of control samples from healthy donors and cancer patients. Clones were sequenced by immunoSEQ multiplex PCR, and TCRdb holds only the in-frame ones, with some missing. The table has roughly 68,000 clones, nearly 85% seen once; the top ten hold around a sixth. Sample: blood. Every receptor here comes from a man aged 55 to 70 in good health.

The V call is TRBV29-1, the J call TRBJ2-1, with TRBD1 as a possible D gene (6 bases). V was clipped by 0 bases and J by 3 bases, with 12 bases between them. There are 15 residues in the CDR3. Germline-derived CDR1 and CDR2 are SQVTM and ANQGSEA. DNA for the CDR3: TGCAGCGTTGAAGATTTACAGGGTGGCTACAATGAGCAGTTCTTC. Amino acid sequence: CSVEDLQGGYNEQFF.

This rearrangement joins TRBV5-1 to TRBJ2-7; D is perhaps TRBD1 (5 bases). Trimming stripped 1 base from V and 5 bases from J, with 10 bases between. The length of the CDR3 is 13 residues. The germline gives CDR1 SGHRS, CDR2 YFSETQ. In DNA form, the CDR3 reads TGCGCCAGCAGCTTGCAGGGAAGAGACGAGCAGTACTTC. Protein product: CASSLQGRDEQYF.

J is TRBJ2-7 and V is TRBV6-2 or TRBV6-3; D gene unclear. Germline assignment: CDR1 MNHEY and CDR2 SVGEGT. The V end lost 3 bases, the J end lost 2 bases, and 5 bases lay between the germline ends. The CDR3 spans 12 residues. The CDR3 region is CASSYPPYEQYF. The CDR3 nucleotides read TGTGCCAGCAGTTATCCCCCCTACGAGCAGTACTTC.

The chain carries TRBV6-6 and TRBJ2-1; tentative D call: TRBD2 (6 bases). The length of the CDR3 is 14 residues. CDR1 and CDR2 (germline): MNHNY, SVGAGI (reference sequence). V lost 0 bases and J lost 9, with 12 bases in between. Written as DNA, the CDR3 is TGTGCCAGCAGTTACTCGGAGGGAAGAGGTGAGCAGTTCTTC. Residues: CASSYSEGRGEQFF.

For the CDR3, the DNA is TGCAGTGCTACAGGACCGGGTGGCTACACCTTC. It encodes CSATGPGGYTF. This chain connects TRBV20-1 to TRBJ1-2; D is undetermined. Germline V lookup: CDR1 DFQATT, CDR2 SNEGSKA (reference sequence). Trimming cost V 4 bases and J 7 bases, with 10 bases left between them. CDR3 length equals 11 residues.

In this sample, this clone turned up a few times. The V call is TRBV3-1 (or the pseudogene TRBV3-2), the J call TRBJ2-5; perhaps TRBD1 as D (6 bases). Trimming shortened V by 0 bases and J by 5 bases, and 13 bases separated the two germline ends. CDR1 and CDR2 (germline): LGHDT, YNNKEL (reference sequence). The CDR3 contains 15 residues. This CDR3 is CASSQDSGVDETQYF. In DNA form, the CDR3 reads TGTGCCAGCAGCCAAGATTCAGGGGTGGACGAGACCCAGTACTTC.

The CDR3 reads CASSRPTGLGYEQYF. In DNA form, the CDR3 reads TGTGCCAGCAGCCGCCCGACGGGACTGGGCTACGAGCAGTACTTC. This chain joins TRBV6-5 and TRBJ2-7; D possibly corresponds to TRBD2 (6 bases). The ends were cut back, 6 bases at V and 3 bases at J, with 18 bases in the middle. This CDR3 region has 15 residues. The V gene's germline CDR1 is MNHEY and CDR2 SVGAGI.

As concerns this clone: The same CDR3 arises from other DNA sequences in this sample as well. The rearrangement joins TRBV5-6 to TRBJ1-5; D may be TRBD1 (6 bases). The CDR3 runs to 14 residues. Trimming left V 3 bases short and J 6 bases short, with 13 bases between. From germline, CDR1 is SGHDT and CDR2 YYEEEE. DNA for the CDR3: TGTGCCAGCAGCTCCCAGGGGTGGGGTCAGCCCCAGCATTTT. Protein product: CASSSQGWGQPQHF.

This chain connects TRBV11-2 to TRBJ1-6; 9 bases align to TRBD1. From germline, CDR1 is SGHAT and CDR2 FQNNGV. The CDR3 is made up of 17 amino acids. Germline trimming cut 2 bases from V and 6 bases from J; bases unmatched to any gene: 8. For the CDR3, the DNA is TGTGCCAGCAGCTTAAGGGGGACAGGGCGGGCTAATTCACCCCTCCACTTT. This codes for CASSLRGTGRANSPLHF.

The J gene is TRBJ2-5, the V gene TRBV10-3, with D uncertain. The CDR3 is made up of 12 amino acids. Germline V gene sequence: CDR1 ENHRY, CDR2 SYGVKD. Between the trimmed V and J ends, which lost 4 bases and 2 bases, there was a span of 5 bases. CDR3 sequence: CAISGGQETQYF. The CDR3 nucleotides are TGTGCCATCAGTGGCGGACAAGAGACCCAGTACTTC.

The rearrangement links TRBV5-6 to TRBJ2-1; D is possibly TRBD2 (6 bases). Germline loops: CDR1 SGHDT, CDR2 YYEEEE. The V gene lost 0 bases and the J gene lost 7 bases, with 14 bases spanning the gap. The length of the CDR3 is 15 residues. CDR3 sequence: CASSLAGVYGNEQFF. DNA of the CDR3: TGTGCCAGCAGCTTGGCGGGGGTTTATGGGAATGAGCAGTTCTTC.

The V and J genes are TRBV4-3 and TRBJ2-1; 7 bases line up with TRBD2. This CDR3 has 16 amino acids. J was trimmed by 3 bases and V by 5 bases; bases with no gene match: 10. Germline-derived CDR1 and CDR2 are LGHNA and YSLEER. The CDR3 DNA follows: TGCGCCAGCAGCTCAATTCGGACTAGGCTCTACAATGAGCAGTTCTTC. It encodes CASSSIRTRLYNEQFF.

V usage is TRBV2 and J usage is TRBJ1-5; no definite D call. CDR3 length: 13 amino acids. V was shortened by 6 bases and J by 4 bases, with 10 bases between the two germline ends. Germline values: CDR1 SNHLY, CDR2 FYNNEI. The CDR3 nucleotides read TGTGCCAGCAGCCCAGACTCGAATCAGCCCCAGCATTTT. It yields the protein CASSPDSNQPQHF.

This chain uses TRBV13 with TRBJ2-2; TRBD1 might be the D (6 bases). From germline, CDR1 is PRHDT and CDR2 FYEKMQ (reference sequence). This CDR3 spans 14 amino acids. The V gene lost 3 bases and the J gene lost 7 bases, with 12 bases spanning the gap. The CDR3 DNA reads TGTGCCAGCAGCTTTGTACAGGGTATCGGGGAGCTGTTTTTT. It codes for CASSFVQGIGELFF. Using reference TRBV13 and TRBJ2-2 for the parts outside the CDR3, the full variable domain is AAGVIQSPRHLIKEKRETATLKCYPIPRHDTVYWYQQGPGQDPQFLISFYEKMQSDKGSIPDRFSAQQFSDYHSELNMSSLELGDSALYFCASSFVQGIGELFFGEGSRLTVL.

V is TRBV5-1 and J is TRBJ2-5; tentatively, D is TRBD1 (5 bases). V dropped 0 bases and J dropped 3 bases, with 12 bases sitting between them. Germline assignment: CDR1 SGHRS and CDR2 YFSETQ. This CDR3 has 15 residues. The CDR3 loop is CASSLGWSREETQYF. In DNA form, the CDR3 reads TGCGCCAGCAGCTTGGGTTGGAGCAGGGAAGAGACCCAGTACTTC. The whole variable domain, filled in from reference TRBV5-1 and TRBJ2-5, reads KAGVTQTPRYLIKTRGQQVTLSCSPISGHRSVSWYQQTPGQGLQFLFEYFSETQRNKGNFPGRFSGRQFSNSRSEMNVSTLELGDSALYLCASSLGWSREETQYFGPGTRLLVL.

This CDR3 is CASSQDTTLVLTF. The CDR3 region has the DNA TGTGCCAGCAGCCAGGACACCACCCTAGTCCTGACTTTC. The chain recombines TRBV5-6 with TRBJ2-6; a possible D gene is TRBD1 (5 bases). The CDR3 consists of 13 residues. The germline V gene has CDR1 SGHDT and CDR2 YYEEEE. V dropped 4 bases and J dropped 13 bases, with 15 bases sitting between them.

The chain uses TRBV5-4 and TRBJ1-6; D may be TRBD1 (5 bases). CDR1 and CDR2 (germline): SGHNT, YYREEE (reference sequence). The length of the CDR3 is 13 residues. V shed 0 bases and J shed 10 bases, with 8 bases lying between them. The CDR3 DNA sequence: TGTGCCAGCAGCTTGGGGGGGGACTCACCCCTCCACTTT. This gives the protein CASSLGGDSPLHF.

The rearrangement uses TRBV6-5 and TRBJ1-2; the match to TRBD1 covers 11 bases. The CDR3 runs to 16 residues. The ends lost 4 bases at V and 4 bases at J; junction bases unmatched: 8. Germline CDR1 MNHEY, CDR2 SVGAGI. The DNA of the CDR3 is TGTGCCAGCAGTTCGGACAGGGGGCGCCGGGGCTATGGCTACACCTTC. It yields the protein CASSSDRGRRGYGYTF.

Worth noting for this clone: Other DNA sequences in this sample translate to the same CDR3. J is TRBJ1-2 and V is TRBV9, with D tentatively TRBD1 (6 bases). CDR1 is SGDLS and CDR2 is YYNGEE in the germline V gene. The CDR3 covers 16 residues. Trimming took off 0 bases at V and 0 bases at J, with 12 bases between the two ends. The CDR3 sequence is CASSVAPGATNYGYTF. Written as DNA, the CDR3 is TGTGCCAGCAGCGTAGCTCCGGGGGCCACTAACTATGGCTACACCTTC.

This chain joins TRBV28 and TRBJ1-5; D possibly corresponds to TRBD1 (5 bases). The CDR3 contains 14 residues. Germline CDR1 MDHEN, CDR2 SYDVKM. Trimming cost V 6 bases and J 4 bases, with 13 bases left between them. The CDR3 is CASSARGGNQPQHF. CDR3 DNA: TGTGCCAGCAGCGCGAGGGGAGGGAATCAGCCCCAGCATTTT. The full variable domain, with the rest looked up from reference TRBV28 and TRBJ1-5, is DVKVTQSSRYLVKRTGEKVFLECVQDMDHENMFWYRQDPGLGLRLIYFSYDVKMKEKGDIPEGYSVSREKKERFSLILESASTNQTSMYLCASSARGGNQPQHFGDGTRLSIL.

This sequence joins TRBV11-1 and TRBJ2-3, with 8 bases identical to TRBD1. The germline gives CDR1 SGHAT, CDR2 FQDESV (reference sequence). With 1 base clipped from V and 10 bases from J, the junction kept 10 bases outside the gene matches. This CDR3 spans 15 amino acids. The CDR3 reads CASSLVRTGTFAQYF. The DNA of the CDR3 is TGTGCCAGCAGCTTAGTCCGGACAGGGACTTTTGCGCAGTATTTT.

By sample fraction, this clone is medium-sized. In DNA, the CDR3 is TGCGCCAGCAGCTTCTATCCCGGGACTAGCGGGGGAGACTACAATGAGCAGTTCTTC. As protein: CASSFYPGTSGGDYNEQFF. The V call is TRBV5-1, the J call TRBJ2-1; TRBD2 matches 14 bases. Germline CDR1 is SGHRS and CDR2 is YFSETQ. V gave up 2 bases and J gave up 3 bases; unmatched junction bases: 10. The CDR3 is made up of 19 amino acids.

Only a few counts were recorded for this clone. This chain connects TRBV5-4 to TRBJ1-1, with D tentatively TRBD1 (5 bases). The germline CDR1 and CDR2 sequences are SGHNT and YYREEE (reference sequence). Trimming took 0 bases from V and 7 from J, leaving 22 bases between them. CDR3 length equals 17 residues. CDR3 sequence: CASSLGQGARGHYEAFF. CDR3 DNA: TGTGCCAGCAGCTTGGGCCAAGGGGCGCGAGGTCATTATGAAGCTTTCTTT.